The 20 T cell receptor beta chains below were found in one sample sequenced in a study of cytomegalovirus exposure and HLA in healthy donors. PCR primers comprised 60 Vbeta and 13 Jbeta primers. Assay: immunoSEQ multiplex PCR; the TCRdb copy retains only in-frame clones and omits some. The data show some 71,000 clones, about 71% seen once. Material: PBMCs. These receptors were taken from a woman between 45 and 60 years old in good health and CMV-seropositive.

The chain joins TRBV29-1 to TRBJ2-2; maybe TRBD2 (6 bases). Germline V gene sequence: CDR1 SQVTM, CDR2 ANQGSEA. Trimming removed 6 bases from V and 4 bases from J, with 21 bases in between. The CDR3 runs 16 residues. The CDR3 DNA reads TGCAGCGTACCCACCCAGGGAGGTAGTGTCACCGGGGAGCTGTTTTTT. Its protein product is CSVPTQGGSVTGELFF.

The V gene is TRBV4-1, the J gene TRBJ1-2; no reliable D call. The CDR3 contains 16 residues. V lost 0 bases and J lost 4, with 15 bases in between. The germline gives CDR1 MGHRA, CDR2 YSYEKL. Here the CDR3 DNA reads TGCGCCAGCAGCCAAGACAGGCATAAAGTGAGCTATGGCTACACCTTC. It translates to CASSQDRHKVSYGYTF.

The sample holds one count of this clone. The genes are TRBV5-4 and TRBJ2-7; 10 nucleotides align to TRBD1. The V segment lost 4 bases and the J segment 5 bases; nucleotides outside the gene matches: 3. This CDR3 spans 13 amino acids. Per germline, CDR1 SGHNT and CDR2 YYREEE (reference sequence). Written as DNA, the CDR3 is TGTGCCAGCAGCGTGACAGGGGGCAACGAGCAGTACTTC. Encoded protein: CASSVTGGNEQYF. The full variable domain, in which reference TRBV5-4 and TRBJ2-7 provide the parts outside the CDR3, is ETGVTQSPTHLIKTRGQQVTLRCSSQSGHNTVSWYQQALGQGPQFIFQYYREEENGRGNFPPRFSGLQFPNYSSELNVNALELDDSALYLCASSVTGGNEQYFGPGTRLTVT.

V is TRBV5-1 and J is TRBJ1-4; 9 nucleotides align to TRBD1. Germline CDR1 is SGHRS and CDR2 is YFSETQ. The J segment lost 3 bases and the V segment lost 4 bases, leaving 7 bases of the junction unmatched. There are 16 residues in the CDR3. The CDR3 DNA sequence: TGCGCCAGCAGCGCAGGACAGGGGACATCTAATGAAAAACTGTTTTTT. Amino acids: CASSAGQGTSNEKLFF.

The chain has TRBV5-1 and TRBJ1-4; 9 bases align to TRBD1. The trim removed 3 bases at V and 8 bases at J, leaving 8 bases unmatched. Germline V CDR1 and CDR2: SGHRS, YFSETQ. The CDR3 is 15 amino acids. CDR3 sequence (DNA): TGCGCCAGCAGCTACTCCGGGACAGGGCCAGAAAAACTGTTTTTT. It specifies CASSYSGTGPEKLFF.

The rearrangement joins TRBV18 to TRBJ1-5, with D possibly matching TRBD1 (6 bases). Deletions cut 9 bases from V and 4 bases from J, with 16 bases between. Germline V lookup: CDR1 KGHSH, CDR2 LQKENI. CDR3 length: 14 amino acids. CDR3 sequence reads: CASSFRDKNQPQHF. DNA of the CDR3: TGTGCCAGTTCGTTTAGGGACAAGAATCAGCCCCAGCATTTT.

The rearrangement joins TRBV19 to TRBJ1-5; TRBD1 agrees at 11 bases. The germline V gene has CDR1 LNHDA and CDR2 SQIVND (reference sequence). CDR3 length: 14 residues. Trimming took 5 bases from V and 6 from J; bases not matched to a gene: 3. The CDR3 loop reads CASSWDRGFQPQHF. Here the CDR3 DNA reads TGTGCCAGTAGTTGGGACAGGGGGTTTCAGCCCCAGCATTTT.

The J gene is TRBJ2-5, the V gene TRBV10-1; D possibly corresponds to TRBD2 (5 bases). The CDR3 extends over 15 amino acids. The germline V and J ends were trimmed by 0 bases and 1 base, with 9 bases remaining between them. Germline loops: CDR1 WNHNN, CDR2 SYGVQD (reference sequence). CDR3: CASSESRAAQETQYF. The CDR3 nucleotides read TGCGCCAGCAGTGAGTCGCGGGCAGCCCAAGAGACCCAGTACTTC.

This rearrangement joins TRBV10-1 to TRBJ2-5; TRBD1 aligns across 9 bases. Germline values: CDR1 WNHNN, CDR2 SYGVQD (reference sequence). CDR3 size: 16 residues. V was clipped by 2 bases and J by 2 bases; unmatched bases: 6. This chain's CDR3 is CASSEGLGTGQETQYF. CDR3 DNA sequence: TGCGCCAGCAGTGAGGGGTTGGGGACAGGGCAAGAGACCCAGTACTTC.

The V gene is TRBV4-3, the J gene TRBJ2-3; D is possibly TRBD2 (6 bases). CDR1 and CDR2 from the germline V gene are LGHNA and YSLEER. CDR3 length: 19 amino acids. The germline V and J ends were trimmed by 3 bases and 2 bases, with 24 bases remaining between them. CDR3 protein: CASSHQFSLTSSHTDTQYF. CDR3 in DNA: TGCGCCAGCAGCCACCAGTTCTCCCTGACTAGTAGCCACACAGATACGCAGTATTTT.

The V and J genes are TRBV27 and TRBJ2-7; 7 nucleotides match TRBD1. V was pared by 0 bases and J by 1 base, with 12 bases of the junction left unmatched. CDR3 length: 18 residues. Germline CDR1 reads MNHEY; CDR2 reads SMNVEV (reference sequence). The CDR3 protein is CASSLSGHKGAGSYEQYF. The CDR3 nucleotides read TGTGCCAGCAGTTTATCGGGGCATAAGGGGGCTGGATCCTACGAGCAGTACTTC.

The rearrangement links TRBV4-2 to TRBJ1-2; possibly TRBD1 for D (5 bases). V was shortened by 2 bases and J by 4 bases, with 14 bases between the two germline ends. Germline V lookup: CDR1 LGHNA, CDR2 YNFKEQ. The CDR3 runs to 15 residues. CDR3 residues: CASSQRRDGSYGYTF. For the CDR3, the DNA is TGTGCCAGCAGCCAACGGAGGGACGGAAGCTATGGCTACACCTTC.

The gene calls are TRBV28 and TRBJ2-3; 10 positions match TRBD1. V lost 8 bases to trimming and J lost 5 bases; unmatched junction nucleotides: 10. Germline CDR1 reads MDHEN; CDR2 reads SYDVKM. The CDR3 has 15 residues. The CDR3, as DNA: TGTGCCAGCCATCAACGAGGACAGGGGGAAGATACGCAGTATTTT. Encoded protein: CASHQRGQGEDTQYF.

The chain couples TRBV10-3 to TRBJ1-1; D remains ambiguous. CDR3 length: 15 residues. CDR1 is ENHRY and CDR2 is SYGVKD in the germline V gene. Trimming removed 5 bases from V and 1 base from J, with 14 bases in between. CDR3 sequence: CAISQNGLENTEAFF. The CDR3 DNA is TGTGCCATCAGTCAGAACGGACTGGAGAACACTGAAGCTTTCTTT.

In this sample, this clone turned up a few times. The chain uses TRBV28 and TRBJ1-3; a weak D match, TRBD1 (6 bases). The CDR3 extends over 18 amino acids. Germline CDR1 and CDR2: MDHEN and SYDVKM. V dropped 3 bases and J dropped 0 bases, with 18 bases sitting between them. CDR3 nucleotides: TGTGCCAGCAGTTTTTACGGGAACTGGACAGCCTCTGGAAACACCATATATTTT. It is translated as CASSFYGNWTASGNTIYF.

This clone was counted only a few times. The chain joins TRBV15 to TRBJ2-1; 12 bases agree with TRBD1. Germline trimming cut 4 bases from V and 8 bases from J; bases unmatched to any gene: 6. CDR1 is LNHNV and CDR2 is YYDKDF in the germline V gene (reference sequence). The CDR3 is 15 residues long. CDR3 in amino acids: CATSTRDRGHHEQFF. The CDR3 DNA reads as TGTGCCACCAGCACCAGGGACAGGGGGCATCATGAGCAGTTCTTC.

This clone was counted only a few times. The CDR3 DNA reads as TGCGCCAGCAGCCAAGAACGTGCGGGTCTGTCCTACAATGAGCAGTTCTTC. It yields the protein CASSQERAGLSYNEQFF. The chain joins TRBV4-1 to TRBJ2-1, with D maybe TRBD2 (5 bases). CDR1 is MGHRA and CDR2 is YSYEKL in the germline V gene. Trimming cost V 0 bases and J 1 base, with 13 bases left between them. CDR3 length: 17 residues.

The chain has TRBV30 and TRBJ1-2; tentatively, D is TRBD1 (6 bases). CDR1 GTSNPN and CDR2 SVGIG come from the germline V gene (reference sequence). CDR3 length equals 13 residues. V shed 4 bases and J shed 5 bases, with 14 bases lying between them. CDR3 protein: CAWTQQQGYGYTF. The CDR3 DNA is TGTGCCTGGACACAGCAACAGGGATATGGCTACACCTTC.

This chain links TRBV6-5 with TRBJ1-5, with 7 positions matching TRBD1. Germline V gene lookup returns CDR1 MNHEY and CDR2 SVGAGI. The CDR3 sequence is 15 residues long. The V gene end was trimmed by 1 base and the J gene end by 5 bases; junction bases not matched to a gene: 5. The CDR3 DNA is TGTGCCAGCAGTTACTTTGGGGACAGAGATCAGCCCCAGCATTTT. Its protein is CASSYFGDRDQPQHF.

The V gene is TRBV5-6, the J gene TRBJ1-1; D may be TRBD1 (5 bases). Germline CDR1 is SGHDT and CDR2 is YYEEEE. The length of the CDR3 is 16 residues. Trimming cost V 6 bases and J 6 bases, with 24 bases left between them. The CDR3 nucleotides read TGTGCCAGCACTTCCCTCGGGGACTTGGTATATGCTGAAGCTTTCTTT. This gives the protein CASTSLGDLVYAEAFF.